Listed below are T cell receptor beta chains from one sample, sequenced in a study of blood T cell repertoires in COVID-19. Measured with immunoSEQ multiplex PCR; TCRdb has only the in-frame clones, and not every one. The sample contains roughly 430,000 clones, 88% of which appear only once. The material sequenced was PBMCs or T cells enriched from blood (not recorded which). The receptors were sampled from a woman between 35 and 50 years old with acute COVID-19. Both conserved end residues are part of each CDR3. Each record gives: clone size, D gene, V gene, J gene, CDR3 length, CDR3 protein, CDR3 DNA. The D gene is left open where the match is weak. Expanded clones are given a class, and other clones once, few, many or no size at all.

-	-	TRBV27	TRBJ2-3	15	CASSFAWRDTDTQYF	TGTGCCAGCAGTTTCGCCTGGAGGGACACAGATACGCAGTATTTT
-	-	TRBV30	TRBJ1-4	15	CAWSVPSGFNEKLFF	TGTGCCTGGAGTGTACCTTCAGGGTTTAATGAAAAACTGTTTTTT
-	-	TRBV5-5	TRBJ2-5	13	CASKIQGGETQYF	TGTGCCAGCAAGATACAGGGTGGAGAGACCCAGTACTTC
-	TRBD2	TRBV5-1	TRBJ2-2	15	CASRWLAGTTGELFF	TGCGCCAGCAGGTGGCTAGCGGGCACCACCGGGGAGCTGTTTTTT
few	-	TRBV5-1	TRBJ1-1	15	CASSAGQLTATEAFF	TGCGCCAGCAGCGCAGGACAGTTGACGGCCACTGAAGCTTTCTTT
few	TRBD1	TRBV5-1	TRBJ2-7	16	CASSVEGQGLLYEQYF	TGCGCCAGCAGCGTAGAGGGACAGGGACTACTCTACGAGCAGTACTTC
-	-	TRBV6-1	TRBJ1-2	14	CASSEAGRAYGYTF	TGTGCCAGCAGTGAAGCGGGGCGCGCCTATGGCTACACCTTC
-	TRBD1	TRBV9	TRBJ2-7	15	CASSTHFTGGGEQYF	TGTGCCAGCAGCACGCATTTCACAGGGGGCGGCGAGCAGTACTTC
-	-	TRBV19	TRBJ2-3	15	CASSISGGRTDTQYF	TGTGCCAGTAGTATATCCGGGGGACGGACAGATACGCAGTATTTT
-	-	TRBV19	TRBJ1-1	15	CASSIGGRGATEAFF	TGTGCCAGTAGTATAGGCGGGAGAGGGGCCACTGAAGCTTTCTTT
-	-	TRBV29-1	TRBJ2-2	12	CSGGSNTGELFF	TGCAGCGGAGGGAGTAACACCGGGGAGCTGTTTTTT
-	TRBD1	TRBV5-1	TRBJ1-1	13	CASKRQGRTEAFF	TGCGCCAGCAAAAGACAGGGGAGGACTGAAGCTTTCTTT
once	-	TRBV18	TRBJ2-3	14	CASSPGGSTDTQYF	TGTGCCAGCTCCCCCGGAGGTTCCACAGATACGCAGTATTTT
-	-	TRBV6-5	TRBJ1-4	14	CASGRRSLNEKLFF	TGTGCCAGCGGTCGCCGGAGCCTAAATGAAAAACTGTTTTTT
-	TRBD2	TRBV3-1/TRBV3-2	TRBJ2-5	16	CASSQILAGGGETQYF	TGTGCCAGCAGCCAAATCCTAGCGGGGGGCGGGGAGACCCAGTACTTC
-	-	TRBV5-1	TRBJ1-2	13	CASSLSGYYGYTF	TGCGCCAGCAGCTTATCCGGGTACTATGGCTACACCTTC
-	TRBD1	TRBV7-9	TRBJ1-4	16	CASSLYGQGLDEKLFF	TGTGCCAGCAGCTTGTATGGACAGGGATTAGATGAAAAACTGTTTTTT
once	-	TRBV30	TRBJ1-4	13	CAWRRGGYEKLFF	TGTGCCTGGAGAAGGGGGGGATATGAAAAACTGTTTTTT
-	-	TRBV7-9	TRBJ1-3	17	CASSPRMGAFSGNTIYF	TGTGCCAGCAGCCCTCGGATGGGCGCCTTCTCTGGAAACACCATATATTTT
-	-	TRBV21-1	TRBJ1-2	15	CASSKFVAVDYGYTF	TGTGCCAGCAGCAAATTTGTAGCAGTAGACTATGGCTACACCTTC
-	-	TRBV19	TRBJ2-1	14	CASSRAFSYNEQFF	TGTGCCAGTAGTAGGGCCTTCTCCTACAATGAGCAGTTCTTC
once	-	TRBV18	TRBJ1-1	13	CASAGGMNTEAFF	TGTGCCAGCGCGGGGGGGATGAACACTGAAGCTTTCTTT
-	-	TRBV19	TRBJ1-5	12	CASTANYQPQHF	TGTGCCAGCACAGCCAATTATCAGCCCCAGCATTTT
-	-	TRBV12-3/TRBV12-4	TRBJ1-1	12	CASSSGQGSAFF	TGTGCCAGCAGTTCGGGTCAGGGAAGTGCTTTCTTT
-	-	TRBV18	TRBJ2-5	13	CASSSQGRETQYF	TGTGCCAGCTCTTCACAGGGACGGGAGACCCAGTACTTC
-	-	TRBV7-8	TRBJ2-2	15	CASSLSSRGTGELFF	TGTGCCAGCAGCTTATCGAGCAGGGGTACCGGGGAGCTGTTTTTT
-	-	TRBV12-3/TRBV12-4	TRBJ1-1	13	CASSLFFNTEAFF	TGTGCCAGCAGTTTATTCTTTAACACTGAAGCTTTCTTT
-	-	TRBV11-3	TRBJ2-1	15	CASSLGGSSYNEQFF	TGTGCCAGCAGCTTAGGTGGTAGCTCCTACAATGAGCAGTTCTTC
-	-	TRBV20-1	TRBJ1-2	11	CSARASYGYTF	TGCAGTGCTAGAGCTAGCTATGGCTACACCTTC
-	TRBD1	TRBV29-1	TRBJ1-1	15	CSALLTGTGDTEAFF	TGCAGCGCCCTCTTAACCGGGACAGGGGACACTGAAGCTTTCTTT
-	TRBD1	TRBV10-2	TRBJ1-5	16	CASSSGTGELGQPQHF	TGCGCCAGCAGTTCCGGGACAGGGGAGTTGGGTCAGCCCCAGCATTTT
-	-	TRBV5-6	TRBJ1-1	15	CASSRIQGVNTEAFF	TGTGCCAGCAGCAGGATTCAGGGCGTAAACACTGAAGCTTTCTTT
-	TRBD2	TRBV7-2	TRBJ2-1	15	CASSLRGGGIFEQFF	TGTGCCAGCAGCCTACGTGGGGGGGGTATCTTTGAGCAGTTCTTC
-	-	TRBV18	TRBJ1-4	15	CASSSRRTGGEKLFF	TGTGCCAGCTCCTCACGACGGACGGGAGGTGAAAAACTGTTTTTT
-	-	TRBV4-1	TRBJ1-1	13	CASSQVINTEAFF	TGCGCCAGCAGCCAAGTAATCAACACTGAAGCTTTCTTT
-	-	TRBV5-6	TRBJ1-2	13	CASSPGQDYGYTF	TGTGCCAGCAGCCCGGGACAAGACTATGGCTACACCTTC
-	-	TRBV15	TRBJ1-1	16	CATSREGGLANTEAFF	TGTGCCACCAGCAGAGAGGGGGGTTTAGCGAACACTGAAGCTTTCTTT
-	TRBD1	TRBV15	TRBJ2-7	13	CATSRDRDDEQYF	TGTGCCACCAGCAGGGACAGGGACGACGAGCAGTACTTC
-	TRBD1	TRBV7-9	TRBJ2-3	15	CASSDRGRDTDTQYF	TGTGCCAGCAGCGACAGGGGGCGAGACACAGATACGCAGTATTTT
-	-	TRBV7-2	TRBJ1-2	12	CASSQQNYGYTF	TGTGCCAGCAGCCAACAGAACTATGGCTACACCTTC